The source of this T cell receptor beta chain is a study of cytomegalovirus exposure and HLA in healthy donors (dated 2017 in TCRdb). Study-level background: An earlier analysis of approximately 640 of the donors reported 276 Gb of sequence data and 117 million unique TCR beta sequences from 150 million to 200 million T cells. Approximately 300 gigabases of sequencing data and approximately 80 million unique TCR sequences were included in an early release covering about 620 HLA-typed donors. Of the 350 to 450 genotyped donors, 80% to 90% were placed in the genetic ancestry cluster associated with self-reported Caucasian donors. The aim of the study was to test whether cataloging public T cell receptors could identify signatures of past pathogen exposure. Using immunosequencing, the study profiled T cell repertoires from 640 or so subjects and related those repertoires to cytomegalovirus serostatus. Besides the first cohort of approximately 670 subjects, a separate validation cohort made up of 90 to 150 different subjects was used. High-throughput TCR immunosequencing, statistical association of individual TCRs with disease status, and machine learning were combined to predict cytomegalovirus infection status. In a later analysis, previously published TCR beta repertoires from some 640 donors were re-analyzed and high-resolution HLA genotyping was added so that TCR occurrence patterns could be studied. The later analysis used no new phenotypic data to find candidate immune exposures, relying instead on TCR beta sequences and their occurrence across donors. To decide whether each TCR beta V gene segment behaved as functional or pseudogenic, an earlier analysis of some 600 of the donors relied on high-throughput TCR beta sequencing. Donor age, sex, ethnicity and CMV serostatus were collected together with the repertoire data. Genome-wide SNP genotypes for about 60% of the roughly 700 donors were used in a later genetic analysis, which treated that subset as a discovery cohort. Every repertoire in the discovery cohort had been generated on one and the same sequencing platform. Both class I and class II loci were covered by HLA typing, at four-digit resolution. The number of typed donors differed by locus: roughly 629-640 for A, B, C, DRB1 and DQB1; approximately 520 for DQA1; 606 for DPA1; and approximately 450 for DPB1. A handful of DR-DQ haplotypes were handled as single units for association and clustering because linkage in the cohort was strong. Among about 360 genotyped donors of the cohort, an average of roughly 240,000 unique TCR beta nucleotide sequences were sequenced per donor, roughly 20% of them non-productive.

A note on this clone: What this receptor recognizes is not known. Base qualities were left out, and no much larger clone turns up one base away.

The library was prepared using the immunoSEQ multiplex PCR assay. A mixture of 60 forward primers for TCR Vbeta segments and 13 reverse primers for TCR Jbeta segments was used in the multiplex PCR. The CDR3 region of rearranged TCR beta genes was amplified from genomic DNA by a multiplex PCR assay. On the Illumina HiSeq System, the amplified TCR beta libraries were sequenced as 87-base-pair reads. In the original analysis: A later analysis counted 75 million to 100 million unique TCR beta chains across the 550 to 700 repertoires, and around 9.9 million of these chains were shared by at least two donors. Raw reads were error-corrected and collapsed into unique sequences by a nearest-neighbor algorithm in which closely related sequences were merged to remove PCR and sequencing errors. Alignment of CDR3 sequences to IMGT reference sequences was used to assign V, D and J gene segments. For a sequence to be retained, a match of at least six nucleotides to both a V gene segment and a J gene segment was required. Rearrangements were classified as productive when the CDR3 lacked stop codons and remained in frame with V and J, and all other rearrangements were classified as non-productive. CDR3 was defined by IMGT convention, running from the second conserved V-encoded cysteine to the conserved J-encoded phenylalanine. In an earlier analysis of roughly 610 of the donors, sequences lacking an unambiguous match to a single V gene segment were excluded. In an earlier analysis of approximately 550 of the donors, V segments were called functional above 56.7% productive rearrangements and were called segregating when the between-donor standard deviation exceeded 5%. A statistical classification framework was developed to diagnose cytomegalovirus status using the catalog of TCR beta chain sequences. In a later analysis, TCR nucleotide sequences were compared against IMGT/GENE-DB human TR gene sequences so that V and J genes could be assigned. In a later analysis, CDR3 sequences and most-parsimonious VDJ recombination scenarios were assigned using the TCRdist pipeline. In a later analysis, every TCR beta chain was defined by the combination of its CDR3 amino acid sequence and its V-gene family, and reads without a unique V-gene family were dropped. A later analysis removed 550 to 700 highly shared, low-generation-probability nucleotide sequences to deal with suspected cross-contamination and a sequencing artifact. For each public chain, a later analysis derived a clonal expansion index from normalized ranks of inferred template counts within each repertoire. In a later analysis, generation probabilities were computed using a VDJ recombination model fitted to out-of-frame rearrangements, and the results were checked against IGoR. In a later analysis, TCR-TCR, TCR-HLA and TCR-CMV co-occurrence was scored with hypergeometric tests, and a repertoire-size bias correction was applied to TCR pairs. A later analysis estimated false discovery rates by permuting HLA or CMV assignments 20 times. In a later analysis, co-occurring TCRs were grouped using DBSCAN, with TCRdist sequence similarity added in when clustering inside HLA-allele-positive subsets. Repertoires with fewer than 30,000 or more than 120,000 public chains, plus five repertoires with anomalous nucleotide sharing, were excluded from co-occurrence clustering. Imported from immuneACCESS, the table was reduced by TCRdb to in-frame sequences with V and J called. These copies leave out some clones; in studies compared against another copy, an unresolved V gene accounts for under half, and the cause of the remainder is not known. V and J calls and clone size come straight from that table; D and trimming were deduced from the DNA. Counted in this sample were some 220,000 clones; roughly 78% of them appeared once. 0.4% to 0.6% of the sample is held by the ten biggest clonotypes.

In total, approximately 610 healthy bone marrow donors made up the cohort. Cohort members were all nominally healthy when sampled, although unrecorded immune exposures were likely present. The donor was CMV seronegative and belonged to the group of 350 or so seronegative cohort members. A peripheral blood sample was collected from each donor, and TCR beta sequencing was performed on peripheral blood mononuclear cells. The Qiagen DNeasy Blood Extraction Kit was used to extract genomic DNA from the blood cell samples. What the research found in general, with its limitations: Only TCR beta chains were sequenced in this cohort, and the absence of alpha or paired-chain data limited detectable features. The authors suggested that the approach could potentially be generalized to other disease states and immunological phenotypes. In a later analysis, TCR association rates were found to vary across HLA loci, with the most associated TCRs seen for DRB1 alleles and the fewest for HLA-C alleles. V-gene and J-gene trimming of TCR beta chains was associated with a missense DCLRE1C variant in a later genetic analysis, and the association was replicated in an independent cohort. Because counts were too low, roughly 16 rarely observed V segments, including chromosome 9 orphons, were left out of the earlier analysis of 587 of the donors. Linkage disequilibrium might explain the correlated functional status among segregating V segments, but an unknown experimental factor could not be excluded. A later analysis reported that several top co-occurrence clusters appeared linked to parvovirus B19, influenza, CMV and Epstein-Barr virus. A later analysis found that HLA-associated TCR beta chains were more clonally expanded and had lower generation probabilities than equally common non-associated chains. Compared with the roughly 670-donor mean, donors in an Asian-associated ancestry cluster had fewer N-insertions in productive TCRs, according to a later genetic analysis. An earlier analysis of 587 of the donors showed that most TCR beta V segments appeared in productive rearrangements either about 90% or about 30% of the time, which broadly matched IMGT annotations. The sequencing pipeline was judged likely to have produced a cluster of highly shared sequence variants as a technical artifact. The presence/absence analyses assumed that sequencing depth was roughly uniform across donors, and that assumption may not be true. For the cohort, immune exposure information was limited to CMV serostatus. A later analysis found that most CMV-associated TCR beta chains appeared HLA-restricted, with HLA associations seemingly driven largely by CMV exposure. A further reported finding was that TCR beta sequences accurately predicted the HLA-A and HLA-B alleles for most subjects in the first cohort. Cytomegalovirus status was reported to be diagnosed by the classifier with high specificity and sensitivity in both the original and validation cohorts. Most TCR sequences were seen in very few donors, while some public TCRs were found in many individuals. When HLA alleles, especially DR and DQ, strongly co-occurred, TCR associations were difficult to assign to individual alleles. Because some donors lacked HLA typing at each locus, the association tests relied only on the typed subset. The study listed 164 TCR beta chains as associated with cytomegalovirus. In vitro tests confirmed that a few of the cytomegalovirus-associated TCR beta chains recognize cytomegalovirus antigens. A later analysis associated 15,000 to 20,000 TCR beta sequences with specific HLA alleles at a false discovery rate of 0.05.

Material for sequencing was PBMCs. The clonotype originates from a boy under 18 in good health and CMV-seronegative.

In nucleotides, the sequence is TGTGCCAGTAGTATCGGCGGAAGCACAGATACGCAGTATTTT. Translation gives CASSIGGSTDTQYF. The sequence joins TRBV19 to TRBJ2-3, with no confidently assigned D gene. Deletion took 3 bases off V and 0 bases off J, with a span of 7 bases between the germline ends. Looking up the germline V gene (reference sequence) yields CDR1 LNHDA and CDR2 SQIVND. From the cysteine through the phenylalanine, the CDR3 covers 14 amino acids. The kept DNA is CDR3 alone, 42 bases in frame from the first base.